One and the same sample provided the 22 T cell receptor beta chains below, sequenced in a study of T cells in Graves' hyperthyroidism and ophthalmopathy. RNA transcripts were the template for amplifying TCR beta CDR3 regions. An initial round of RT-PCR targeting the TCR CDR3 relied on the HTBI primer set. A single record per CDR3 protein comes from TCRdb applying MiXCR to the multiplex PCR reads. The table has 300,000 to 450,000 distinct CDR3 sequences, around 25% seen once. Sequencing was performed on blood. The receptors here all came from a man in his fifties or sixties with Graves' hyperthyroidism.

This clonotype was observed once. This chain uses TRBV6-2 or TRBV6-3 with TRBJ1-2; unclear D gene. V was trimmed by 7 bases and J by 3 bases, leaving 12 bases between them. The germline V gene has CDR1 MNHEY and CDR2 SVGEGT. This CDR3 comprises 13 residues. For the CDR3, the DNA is TGTGCCAGCACCCGGAGGCGGGACTATGGCTACACCTTC. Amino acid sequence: CASTRRRDYGYTF.

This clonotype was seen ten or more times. CDR3 coding DNA: TGTGCCAGCAGTAGGGCGAGGGTCTACGAGCAGTACTTC. This translates into CASSRARVYEQYF. The chain is built from TRBV7-9 and TRBJ2-7; D perhaps matches TRBD2 (5 bases). The V end lost 6 bases, the J end lost 3 bases, and 12 bases lay between the germline ends. The CDR3 has 13 amino acids. In germline, CDR1 is SEHNR, CDR2 FQNEAQ (reference sequence).

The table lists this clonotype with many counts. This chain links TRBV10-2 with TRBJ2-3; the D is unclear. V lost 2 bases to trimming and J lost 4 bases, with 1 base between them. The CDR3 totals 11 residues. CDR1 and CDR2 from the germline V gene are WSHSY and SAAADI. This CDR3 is CASSEPDTQYF. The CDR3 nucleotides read TGCGCCAGCAGTGAGCCAGATACGCAGTATTTT.

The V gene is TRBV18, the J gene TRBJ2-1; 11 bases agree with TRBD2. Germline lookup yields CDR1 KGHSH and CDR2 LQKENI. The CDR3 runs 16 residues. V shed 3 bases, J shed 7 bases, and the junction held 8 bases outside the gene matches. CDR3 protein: CASSPLTSGRGNEQFF. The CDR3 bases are TGTGCCAGCTCACCTCTCACTAGCGGGAGAGGGAATGAGCAGTTCTTC.

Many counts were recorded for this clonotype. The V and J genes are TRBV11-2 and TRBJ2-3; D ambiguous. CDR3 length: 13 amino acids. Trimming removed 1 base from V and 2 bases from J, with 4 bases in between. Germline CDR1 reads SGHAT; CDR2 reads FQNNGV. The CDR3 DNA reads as TGTGCCAGCAGCTTAGGGTTCACAGATACGCAGTATTTT. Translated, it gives CASSLGFTDTQYF.

The CDR3 nucleotides are TGTGCCAGCAAGGCCGGGACTAGCGTCTTAAGCTCCTACGAGCAGTACTTC. Its protein product is CASKAGTSVLSSYEQYF. The rearrangement joins TRBV6-1 to TRBJ2-7; 10 bases align to TRBD2. The CDR3 has 17 residues. Germline V gene lookup returns CDR1 MNHNS and CDR2 SASEGT. V was pared by 7 bases and J by 0 bases, with 12 bases of the junction left unmatched.

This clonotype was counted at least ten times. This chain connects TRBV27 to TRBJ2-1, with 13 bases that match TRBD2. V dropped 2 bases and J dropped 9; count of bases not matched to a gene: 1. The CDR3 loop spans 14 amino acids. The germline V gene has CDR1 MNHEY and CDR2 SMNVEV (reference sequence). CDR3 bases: TGTGCCAGCAGTTTAGGACTAGCGGGAGCTGAGCAGTTCTTC. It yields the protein CASSLGLAGAEQFF.

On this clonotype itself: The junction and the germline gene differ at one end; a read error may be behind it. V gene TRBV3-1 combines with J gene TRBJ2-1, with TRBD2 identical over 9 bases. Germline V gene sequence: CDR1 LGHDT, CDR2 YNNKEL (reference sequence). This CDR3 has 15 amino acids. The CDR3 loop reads CASSQVSGSYNVQFF. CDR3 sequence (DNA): TGTGCCAGCAGCCAAGTTAGCGGGAGTTACAATGTGCAGTTCTTC.

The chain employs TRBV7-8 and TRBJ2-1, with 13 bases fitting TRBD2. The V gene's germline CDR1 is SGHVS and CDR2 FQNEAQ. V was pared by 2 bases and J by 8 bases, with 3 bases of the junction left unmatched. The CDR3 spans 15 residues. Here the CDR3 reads CASSLLTSGRDEQFF. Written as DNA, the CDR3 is TGTGCCAGCAGCTTACTAACTAGCGGGAGGGATGAGCAGTTCTTC.

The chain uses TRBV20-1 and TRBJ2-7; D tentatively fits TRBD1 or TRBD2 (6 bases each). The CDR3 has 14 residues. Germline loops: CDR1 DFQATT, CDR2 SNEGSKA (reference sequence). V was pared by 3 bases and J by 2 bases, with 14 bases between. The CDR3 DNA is TGCAGTGCTAGCCGGACGGGGGCTACCTACGAGCAGTACTTC. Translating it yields CSASRTGATYEQYF.

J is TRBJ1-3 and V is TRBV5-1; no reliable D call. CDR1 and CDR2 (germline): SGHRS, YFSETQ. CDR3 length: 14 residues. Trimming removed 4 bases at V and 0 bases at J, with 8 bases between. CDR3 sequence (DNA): TGCGCCAGCAGCCCTAGTCTCTCTGGAAACACCATATATTTT. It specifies CASSPSLSGNTIYF.

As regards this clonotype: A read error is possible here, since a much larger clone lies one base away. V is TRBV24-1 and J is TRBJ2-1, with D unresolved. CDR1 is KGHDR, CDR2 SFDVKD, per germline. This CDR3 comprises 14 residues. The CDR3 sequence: CATSGGPVYSEQFF. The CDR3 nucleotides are TGTGCCACCAGTGGTGGGCCGGTCTACAGTGAGCAGTTCTTC.

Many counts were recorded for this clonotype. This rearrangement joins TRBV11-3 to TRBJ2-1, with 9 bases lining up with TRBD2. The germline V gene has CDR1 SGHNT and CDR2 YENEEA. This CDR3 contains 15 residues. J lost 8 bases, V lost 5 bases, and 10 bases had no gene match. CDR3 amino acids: CASSVWAGGVDEQFF. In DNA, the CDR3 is TGTGCCAGCAGCGTGTGGGCGGGAGGGGTCGATGAGCAGTTCTTC.

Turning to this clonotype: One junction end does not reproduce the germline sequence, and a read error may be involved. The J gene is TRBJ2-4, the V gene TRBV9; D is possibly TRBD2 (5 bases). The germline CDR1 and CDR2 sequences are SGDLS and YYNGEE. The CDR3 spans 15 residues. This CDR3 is CASSVSGTAQNIQYF. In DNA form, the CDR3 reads TGTGCCAGCAGCGTTTCGGGAACAGCCCAAAACATTCAGTACTTC.

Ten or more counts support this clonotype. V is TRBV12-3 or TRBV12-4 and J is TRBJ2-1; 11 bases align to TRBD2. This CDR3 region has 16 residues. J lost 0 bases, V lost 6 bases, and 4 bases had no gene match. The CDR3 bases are TGTGCCAGCAGAACGGGACTAGCGGACTCCTACAATGAGCAGTTCTTC. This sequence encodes CASRTGLADSYNEQFF.

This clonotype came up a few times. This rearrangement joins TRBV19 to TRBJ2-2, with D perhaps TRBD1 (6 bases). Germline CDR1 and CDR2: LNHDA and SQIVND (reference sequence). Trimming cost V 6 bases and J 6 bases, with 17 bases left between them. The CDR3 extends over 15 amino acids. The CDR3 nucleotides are TGTGCCAGTAGACCCGAGGCTGGGGGCGCCGGGGAGCTGTTTTTT. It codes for CASRPEAGGAGELFF. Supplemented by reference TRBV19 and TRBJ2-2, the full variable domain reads DGGITQSPKYLFRKEGQNVTLSCEQNLNHDAMYWYRQDPGQGLRLIYYSQIVNDFQKGDIAEGYSVSREKKESFPLTVTSAQKNPTAFYLCASRPEAGGAGELFFGEGSRLTVL.

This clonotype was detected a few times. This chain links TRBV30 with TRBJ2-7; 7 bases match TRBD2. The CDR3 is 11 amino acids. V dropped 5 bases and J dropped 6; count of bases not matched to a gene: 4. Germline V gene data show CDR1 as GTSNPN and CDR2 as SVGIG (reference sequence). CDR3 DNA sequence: TGTGCCTGGGGGAGGGTGGGCGAGCAGTACTTC. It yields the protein CAWGRVGEQYF.

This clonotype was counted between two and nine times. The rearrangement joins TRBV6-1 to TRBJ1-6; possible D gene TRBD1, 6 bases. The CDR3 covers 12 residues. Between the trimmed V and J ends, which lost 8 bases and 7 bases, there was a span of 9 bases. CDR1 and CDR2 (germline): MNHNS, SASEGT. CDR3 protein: CASGQGNSPLHF. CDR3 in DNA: TGTGCCAGCGGGCAGGGGAATTCACCCCTCCACTTT.

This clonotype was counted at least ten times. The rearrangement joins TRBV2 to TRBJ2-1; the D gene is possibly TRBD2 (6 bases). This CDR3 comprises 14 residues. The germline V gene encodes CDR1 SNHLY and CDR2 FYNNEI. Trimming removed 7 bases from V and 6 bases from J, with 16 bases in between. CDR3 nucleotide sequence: TGTGCCAGCATAAGAGGCGGGACCTCCAATGAGCAGTTCTTC. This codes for CASIRGGTSNEQFF.

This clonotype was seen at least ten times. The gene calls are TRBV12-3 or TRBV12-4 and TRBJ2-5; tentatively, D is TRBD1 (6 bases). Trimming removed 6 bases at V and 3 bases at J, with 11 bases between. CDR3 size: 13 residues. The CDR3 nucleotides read TGTGCCAGCAGGATTCCAGGGGAAGAGACCCAGTACTTC. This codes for CASRIPGEETQYF.

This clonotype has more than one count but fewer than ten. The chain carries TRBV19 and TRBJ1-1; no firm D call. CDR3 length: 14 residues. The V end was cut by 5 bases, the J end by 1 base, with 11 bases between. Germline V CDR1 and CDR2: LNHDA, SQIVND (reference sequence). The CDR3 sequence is CASSLGRKNTEAFF. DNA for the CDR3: TGTGCCAGTAGTTTAGGGCGGAAGAACACTGAAGCTTTCTTT.

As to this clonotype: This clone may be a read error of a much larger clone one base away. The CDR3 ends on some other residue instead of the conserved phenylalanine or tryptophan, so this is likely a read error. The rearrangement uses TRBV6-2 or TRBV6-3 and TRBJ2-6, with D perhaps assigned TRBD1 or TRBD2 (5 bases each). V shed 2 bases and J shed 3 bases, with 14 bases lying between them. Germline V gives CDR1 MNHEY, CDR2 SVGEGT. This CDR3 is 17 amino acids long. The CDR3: CASSYGRGASGANVLTS. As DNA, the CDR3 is TGTGCCAGCAGTTACGGGCGAGGGGCGAGTGGGGCCAACGTCCTGACTTCC.